These 11 T cell receptor beta chains share one sample of origin, sequenced in a study of long-term antiretroviral therapy in people with HIV. They ran version v3.0 of the immunoSEQ assay at survey level. Using immunoSEQ multiplex PCR, the repertoire was profiled, and TCRdb retains in-frame clones only, with some absent. This sample yields approximately 11,000 clones, of which roughly 80% are seen a single time; about 19% belongs to the top ten. The sample here was unsorted PBMCs, taken 7 to 7.5 years after starting antiretroviral therapy. Receptors originate from a middle-aged man with HIV.

The rearrangement uses TRBV5-1 and TRBJ1-3, with a tentative D call TRBD1 (6 bases). Germline V lookup: CDR1 SGHRS, CDR2 YFSETQ. This CDR3 is 15 amino acids long. Trimming removed 0 bases at V and 1 base at J, with 8 bases between. CDR3 region: CASSLDTGSGNTIYF. The CDR3 DNA reads TGCGCCAGCAGCTTGGACACAGGGTCTGGAAACACCATATATTTT.

V gene TRBV5-6 combines with J gene TRBJ1-2, with D tentatively TRBD1 (5 bases). Germline-derived CDR1 and CDR2 are SGHDT and YYEEEE. CDR3 size: 12 residues. Between the trimmed V and J ends, which lost 4 bases and 5 bases, there was a span of 9 bases. CDR3 bases: TGTGCCAGCAGCCCGGGGGGGTATGGCTACACCTTC. This encodes CASSPGGYGYTF.

Only one count was recorded for this clone. The chain employs TRBV5-1 and TRBJ1-1; a weak D match, TRBD1 (6 bases). This CDR3 has 15 residues. Germline V lookup: CDR1 SGHRS, CDR2 YFSETQ. Deletions cut 1 base from V and 4 bases from J, with 14 bases between. The CDR3 sequence is CASSLLEGVSTEAFF. As DNA, the CDR3 is TGCGCCAGCAGCTTGTTGGAGGGGGTGAGCACTGAAGCTTTCTTT.

This clone occurred a few times. This chain links TRBV9 with TRBJ2-7; D call uncertain. CDR1 is SGDLS and CDR2 is YYNGEE in the germline V gene. V dropped 0 bases and J dropped 0 bases, with 10 bases sitting between them. The CDR3 has 15 residues. In DNA form, the CDR3 reads TGTGCCAGCAGCGTAGCTGTCGGCAGCTCCTACGAGCAGTACTTC. Amino acid sequence: CASSVAVGSSYEQYF.

The chain couples TRBV29-1 to TRBJ2-7, with 12 bases aligning to TRBD1. The CDR3 loop spans 16 amino acids. Germline-derived CDR1 and CDR2 are SQVTM and ANQGSEA. V lost 0 bases to trimming and J lost 3 bases; unmatched junction nucleotides: 6. The CDR3 is CSVEEPRDRGLYEQYF. The CDR3 bases are TGCAGCGTTGAAGAGCCCCGGGACAGGGGGCTCTACGAGCAGTACTTC.

This chain uses TRBV5-1 with TRBJ2-7, with unresolved D. The ends were cut back, 4 bases at V and 4 bases at J, with 6 bases in the middle. Per the germline V gene, CDR1 is SGHRS and CDR2 is YFSETQ. This CDR3 is 11 amino acids long. The CDR3 reads CASSNLYEQYF. The DNA for the CDR3 is TGCGCCAGCAGCAATCTTTACGAGCAGTACTTC.

The chain uses TRBV7-9 and TRBJ2-3, with 14 bases lining up with TRBD2. CDR1 and CDR2 (germline): SEHNR, FQNEAQ (reference sequence). Germline trimming cut 5 bases from V and 5 bases from J; bases unmatched to any gene: 3. The CDR3 runs 15 residues. The CDR3 DNA reads TGTGCCAGCAGCGGGACTAGCGGGGGTGAAGATACGCAGTATTTT. Amino acids: CASSGTSGGEDTQYF.

The chain is built from TRBV9 and TRBJ1-3; D may be TRBD1 (5 bases). The CDR3 extends over 16 amino acids. V was shortened by 0 bases and J by 4 bases, with 14 bases between the two germline ends. CDR1 is SGDLS and CDR2 is YYNGEE in the germline V gene. CDR3 nucleotide sequence: TGTGCCAGCAGCGTAGCTGGAGGGGTGGACGGAAACACCATATATTTT. It is translated as CASSVAGGVDGNTIYF.

The rearrangement links TRBV6-5 to TRBJ2-5, with a weak D call TRBD1 (5 bases). The CDR3 extends over 12 amino acids. Germline assignment: CDR1 MNHEY and CDR2 SVGAGI. V was shortened by 8 bases and J by 4 bases, with 11 bases between the two germline ends. The CDR3 sequence is CASGPGLETQYF. CDR3 nucleotide sequence: TGTGCCAGCGGTCCAGGGCTAGAGACCCAGTACTTC.

On this clone: Sequence at one end of the junction differs from germline and may be a read error. The chain joins TRBV5-6 to TRBJ2-3; 7 bases are a match to TRBD1. Germline CDR1 and CDR2: SGHDT and YYEEEE. The CDR3 totals 16 residues. The CDR3 protein is CASSRLTGMGTDTQYF. The CDR3 DNA reads as TGCGCCAGCAGCCGGTTGACAGGGATGGGTACAGATACGCAGTATTTT.

This clone was recorded once. This chain uses TRBV29-1 with TRBJ1-2; D gene uncertain. Germline V gene lookup returns CDR1 SQVTM and CDR2 ANQGSEA. The CDR3 contains 12 residues. Trimming stripped 6 bases from V and 3 bases from J, with 11 bases between. CDR3 coding DNA: TGCAGCGTGGGCTCCGGTTACTATGGCTACACCTTC. Amino acid sequence: CSVGSGYYGYTF.